Following are 23 T cell receptor beta chains from one sample sequenced in a study of human T cells and chemical hapten exposure. Each CDR3 protein is one row after TCRdb ran MiXCR on the RACE reads. The repertoire holds tens of thousands of distinct CDR3 sequences, 10% to 11% seen once, with about 4% in the top ten. Time point here: patch test 3, about 24 weeks after DPC sensitization. Treatment given: therapeutic diphenylcyclopropenone sensitization with weekly scalp DPC. The starting material was whole blood, obtained in connection with sensitization to the hapten diphenylcyclopropenone (DPC). These receptor sequences come from a woman aged 45-60 years with alopecia areata. Some clones in this sample may be carry-over from other donors' samples.

This clonotype has only a few counts. This rearrangement joins TRBV12-3 or TRBV12-4 to TRBJ2-6; 9 bases agree with TRBD1. The CDR3 covers 17 residues. V lost 3 bases, J lost 3 bases, and 6 bases stayed unmatched. The CDR3 region is CASSFWTGVGGANVLTF. CDR3 coding DNA: TGTGCCAGCAGTTTTTGGACAGGGGTTGGTGGGGCCAACGTCCTGACTTTC.

The table lists this clonotype with many counts. The V call is TRBV30, the J call TRBJ2-1; 7 positions agree with TRBD1. The CDR3 covers 13 residues. The germline V gene has CDR1 GTSNPN and CDR2 SVGIG (reference sequence). V lost 2 bases and J lost 9; bases outside the gene matches: 7. In nucleotides, the CDR3 is TGTGCCTGGAGTATAACAGGGGTGAGTGAGCAGTTCTTC. Its translation is CAWSITGVSEQFF.

This clonotype was observed at least ten times. The chain combines TRBV30 with TRBJ2-5; TRBD2 aligns across 8 bases. CDR1 and CDR2 from the germline V gene are GTSNPN and SVGIG (reference sequence). The CDR3 covers 15 residues. After removal of 0 bases from V and 1 base from J, the junction contained 4 bases not matched to a gene. The CDR3 here is CAWSVSSGLQETQYF. In DNA, the CDR3 is TGTGCCTGGAGTGTTTCTAGCGGGCTCCAAGAGACCCAGTACTTC.

The V call is TRBV29-1, the J call TRBJ2-2, with 7 nucleotides matching TRBD1. Losses at the gene ends were 5 bases for V and 7 bases for J; bases not matched to a gene: 7. The CDR3 totals 13 residues. Germline loops: CDR1 SQVTM, CDR2 ANQGSEA. Written as DNA, the CDR3 is TGCAGCGTTCGGGGACAGATTGGCGGGGAGCTGTTTTTT. Translated: CSVRGQIGGELFF.

The chain carries TRBV19 and TRBJ2-4; perhaps TRBD2 as D (6 bases). V gave up 7 bases and J gave up 1 base, with 17 bases separating them. This CDR3 contains 16 residues. The germline V gene encodes CDR1 LNHDA and CDR2 SQIVND (reference sequence). The CDR3, as DNA: TGTGCCAGTACCGGCGGGGTAGCGACTGCCAAAAACATTCAGTACTTC. This codes for CASTGGVATAKNIQYF.

This clonotype showed up many times. The V call is TRBV6-1, the J call TRBJ2-1, with a tentative D call TRBD2 (6 bases). Trimming removed 5 bases from V and 3 bases from J, with 17 bases in between. The CDR3 is made up of 16 amino acids. Germline CDR1 is MNHNS and CDR2 is SASEGT. The CDR3 spells CASSLSSGRIYNEQFF. The CDR3 nucleotides read TGTGCCAGCAGTCTCAGTAGCGGACGGATCTACAATGAGCAGTTCTTC.

This clonotype occurred many times. Mismatch with germline at one junction end may stem from a read error. The chain recombines TRBV30 with TRBJ2-1, with D perhaps assigned TRBD1 or TRBD2 (5 bases each). CDR1 is GTSNPN, CDR2 SVGIG, per germline (reference sequence). This CDR3 comprises 13 residues. The CDR3 DNA is TGTGCCTCGAGTATGATCGGGGCAGGTGAGCAGTTCTTC. Protein sequence: CASSMIGAGEQFF.

This clonotype was counted between two and nine times. V usage is TRBV6-5 and J usage is TRBJ1-1; 9 bases are a match to TRBD1. Trimming at V came to 0 bases and at J to 4 bases, leaving 6 bases not matched to a gene. Germline V gene sequence: CDR1 MNHEY, CDR2 SVGAGI. The CDR3 is 16 residues long. The DNA for the CDR3 is TGTGCCAGCAGTTACTCGACAGGGGGGGCGATCACTGAAGCTTTCTTT. Amino acids: CASSYSTGGAITEAFF.

This clonotype appeared a few times. The chain couples TRBV6-2 or TRBV6-3 to TRBJ2-6; a weak D match, TRBD2 (5 bases). This CDR3 spans 15 amino acids. Germline assignment: CDR1 MNHEY and CDR2 SVGEGT. The V and J ends lost 4 bases and 4 bases respectively, with 11 bases between them. The CDR3 is CASSLGVGGANVLTF. CDR3 DNA sequence: TGTGCCAGCAGTTTGGGAGTAGGAGGGGCCAACGTCCTGACTTTC.

The chain has TRBV20-1 and TRBJ2-1, with 12 bases lining up with TRBD2. Germline loops: CDR1 DFQATT, CDR2 SNEGSKA (reference sequence). This CDR3 contains 17 residues. Trimming cost V 1 base and J 8 bases; bases outside gene matches: 12. CDR3: CSARAALAGGPGDEQFF. The CDR3 DNA sequence: TGCAGTGCTAGAGCCGCGCTAGCGGGAGGGCCGGGGGATGAGCAGTTCTTC.

This clonotype came up a few times. J is TRBJ1-4 and V is TRBV9; D remains ambiguous. V was trimmed by 4 bases and J by 8 bases, leaving 15 bases between them. The CDR3 spans 14 residues. Germline loops: CDR1 SGDLS, CDR2 YYNGEE. The CDR3 loop reads CASSPQGLREKLFF. CDR3 bases: TGTGCCAGCAGCCCCCAAGGGTTGAGAGAAAAACTGTTTTTT.

This clonotype was observed many times. It is likely a read error, because the conserved phenylalanine at the end of the CDR3 is missing. The chain is built from TRBV5-4 and TRBJ2-1; TRBD2 matches at 10 bases. The germline V gene has CDR1 SGHNT and CDR2 YYREEE (reference sequence). V lost 0 bases to trimming and J lost 13 bases; unmatched junction nucleotides: 10. The CDR3 covers 15 residues. CDR3 in amino acids: CASSLEGVLAGEQFS. CDR3 in DNA: TGTGCCAGCAGCTTGGAGGGGGTCCTAGCGGGAGAACAGTTCTCC.

The J gene is TRBJ1-6, the V gene TRBV11-3, with D perhaps TRBD1 (6 bases). V lost 5 bases and J lost 7, with 12 bases in between. The length of the CDR3 is 14 residues. Germline V lookup: CDR1 SGHNT, CDR2 YENEEA. CDR3 sequence: CASSLWQGNSPLHF. DNA for the CDR3: TGTGCCAGCAGCCTCTGGCAGGGGAATTCACCCCTCCACTTT.

This clonotype was detected many times. The rearrangement joins TRBV6-5 to TRBJ2-7; TRBD1 aligns across 11 bases. V dropped 6 bases and J dropped 3; count of bases not matched to a gene: 7. This CDR3 is built from 15 residues. Germline CDR1 is MNHEY and CDR2 is SVGAGI. The CDR3, as DNA: TGTGCCAGCAGGACCCGGGACAGGGGGTTCTACGAGCAGTACTTC. Residues: CASRTRDRGFYEQYF.

The CDR3 sequence is CASSYSTGGETQYF. The DNA of the CDR3 is TGTGCCAGCAGTTACTCGACTGGTGGGGAGACCCAGTACTTC. This chain joins TRBV6-2 or TRBV6-3 and TRBJ2-5; no clear D. The germline V and J ends were trimmed by 0 bases and 5 bases, with 10 bases remaining between them. CDR3 size: 14 residues. The V gene's germline CDR1 is MNHEY and CDR2 SVGEGT.

CDR3 nucleotide sequence: TGTGCCAGCAGTTCAAGGCGGATCTACACCATATATTTT. Translation: CASSSRRIYTIYF. This chain uses TRBV12-3 or TRBV12-4 with TRBJ1-3; D remains ambiguous. The CDR3 length is 13 residues. With 4 bases removed from V and 8 bases from J, the gap between germline ends came to 12 bases.

The chain combines TRBV20-1 with TRBJ2-1, with 12 positions matching TRBD2. CDR3 size: 15 residues. V shed 3 bases and J 6 bases; nucleotides not matched to a gene: 6. Germline lookup yields CDR1 DFQATT and CDR2 SNEGSKA (reference sequence). The CDR3 sequence: CSASPGLAGPNEQFF. As DNA, the CDR3 is TGCAGTGCTAGTCCCGGACTAGCGGGACCCAATGAGCAGTTCTTC.

V is TRBV7-3 and J is TRBJ2-1; D is ambiguous. Germline V gives CDR1 SGHTA, CDR2 FQGTGA. V was shortened by 5 bases and J by 2 bases, with 13 bases between the two germline ends. The CDR3 is 15 amino acids. DNA for the CDR3: TGTGCCAGCAGCGGCAGCCGGTTCGCCTACAATGAGCAGTTCTTC. Its translation is CASSGSRFAYNEQFF.

This clonotype was counted only a few times. The J gene is TRBJ2-1, the V gene TRBV7-2; 9 nucleotides align to TRBD2. V gave up 0 bases and J gave up 2 bases; unmatched junction bases: 2. The CDR3 runs to 16 residues. Germline CDR1 and CDR2: SGHTA and FQGNSA. Written as DNA, the CDR3 is TGTGCCAGCAGCTTAGCCGCTAGCGGGGCCTACAATGAGCAGTTCTTC. As protein: CASSLAASGAYNEQFF.

This clonotype showed up many times. The V call is TRBV7-3, the J call TRBJ2-1; possibly TRBD2 for D (5 bases). V dropped 4 bases and J dropped 7 bases, with 17 bases sitting between them. The CDR3 is 15 residues long. Germline V gene data show CDR1 as SGHTA and CDR2 as FQGTGA. The CDR3 region has the DNA TGTGCCAGCAGCTACTCTCCTTCCCCGGGGAATGAGCAGTTCTTC. Translation: CASSYSPSPGNEQFF.

This chain links TRBV11-3 with TRBJ2-3, with 9 positions matching TRBD1. V dropped 3 bases and J dropped 2; count of bases not matched to a gene: 3. Germline-derived CDR1 and CDR2 are SGHNT and YENEEA. CDR3 size: 15 residues. For the CDR3, the DNA is TGTGCCAGCAGCTTTGGGGACAGGGCCACAGATACGCAGTATTTT. Encoded protein: CASSFGDRATDTQYF. Based on the CDR3 plus reference TRBV11-3 and TRBJ2-3, the full variable domain is EAGVVQSPRYKIIEKKQPVAFWCNPISGHNTLYWYLQNLGQGPELLIRYENEEAVDDSQLPKDRFSAERLKGVDSTLKIQPAELGDSAVYLCASSFGDRATDTQYFGPGTRLTVL.

This clonotype has more than one count but fewer than ten. CDR3 residues: CASRPGLASYNEQFF. Written as DNA, the CDR3 is TGTGCCAGCCGACCGGGACTAGCGTCCTACAATGAGCAGTTCTTC. This rearrangement joins TRBV12-3 or TRBV12-4 to TRBJ2-1, with TRBD2 matching over 10 bases. CDR3 length equals 15 residues. V shed 8 bases, J shed 1 base, and the junction held 5 bases outside the gene matches.

This clonotype was recorded a few times. The rearrangement joins TRBV7-2 to TRBJ2-5, with 7 bases lining up with TRBD2. This CDR3 is 18 amino acids long. J was trimmed by 0 bases and V by 0 bases; bases with no gene match: 10. Germline CDR1 and CDR2: SGHTA and FQGNSA. The DNA of the CDR3 is TGTGCCAGCAGCTTAGCGTCGATGGGGGGGAGGTACCAAGAGACCCAGTACTTC. Translated, it gives CASSLASMGGRYQETQYF.